This T cell receptor beta chain comes out of a study of vaccination effects on CD4 cells after COVID-19. Overall study context: Ahead of sequencing, the ViraFEST assay grew antigen-specific CD4+ T cells using viral peptide pools.

Libraries were prepared by immunoSEQ multiplex PCR; TCRdb keeps only in-frame clonotypes and omits some of them. The table has over 45,000 clones, 67% seen once. Germline values: CDR1 SGHNT, CDR2 YENEEA. The CDR3 has 12 amino acids. V was pared by 4 bases and J by 6 bases, with 9 bases between. The culture ran for 10 days before CD4+ T cells were isolated. Negative nucleocapsid antibody tests before and after vaccination confirmed no previous SARS-CoV-2 infection. There are a few counts of this clone. Antigen specificity is unknown. Whole-study findings and limits: Clones that were induced by infection or by vaccine showed marked contraction late after vaccination. Early timepoints after infection were absent, and convalescent patients were few in the study.

The chain recombines TRBV11-3 with TRBJ1-1, with a possible D match to TRBD1 (5 bases). The sequence came from a human donor who received a COVID-19 vaccine. Here the sequenced sample was CD4+ T cells from PBMCs cultured without peptide, taken before COVID-19 vaccination. The CDR3 nucleotides read TGTGCCAGCAGCTCCGGGGGGTCTGAAGCTTTCTTT. Amino acids: CASSSGGSEAFF.